The 23 T cell receptor beta chains presented below share a single source sample, sequenced in a study of cytomegalovirus exposure and HLA in healthy donors. Assay used: immunoSEQ multiplex PCR; TCRdb lists only in-frame clones, some missing. The data contain some 350,000 clones, roughly 87% of them seen just once; the ten biggest clones take up 0.95% to 1.5%. Sequencing used PBMCs. These TCRs come from a woman aged 25 to 39 in good health and CMV-seropositive.

The chain couples TRBV28 to TRBJ2-7; 8 nucleotides align to TRBD1. Unmatched junction bases numbered 7, after V lost 3 bases and J lost 6 bases. This CDR3 contains 14 residues. Germline V gives CDR1 MDHEN, CDR2 SYDVKM. The CDR3 DNA follows: TGTGCCAGCAGTTTGCAGGGGGCTATGCGCGAGCAGTACTTC. This codes for CASSLQGAMREQYF.

The CDR3 region is CAISMEEGQPQHF. CDR3 DNA: TGTGCCATCAGTATGGAGGAGGGTCAGCCCCAGCATTTT. This chain links TRBV10-3 with TRBJ1-5; D unclear. The CDR3 has 13 residues. V lost 5 bases, J lost 6 bases, and 11 bases lay in between. The germline V gene encodes CDR1 ENHRY and CDR2 SYGVKD.

The chain joins TRBV9 to TRBJ2-1; unclear D gene. This CDR3 has 16 amino acids. Between the trimmed V and J ends, which lost 0 bases and 0 bases, there was a span of 10 bases. Germline lookup yields CDR1 SGDLS and CDR2 YYNGEE. CDR3 sequence (DNA): TGTGCCAGCAGCGTAGATCATGGAAGCTCCTACAATGAGCAGTTCTTC. The encoded protein is CASSVDHGSSYNEQFF. The full variable domain, its missing parts supplied by reference TRBV9 and TRBJ2-1, is DSGVTQTPKHLITATGQRVTLRCSPRSGDLSVYWYQQSLDQGLQFLIQYYNGEERAKGNILERFSAQQFPDLHSELNLSSLELGDSALYFCASSVDHGSSYNEQFFGPGTRLTVL.

The chain joins TRBV2 to TRBJ1-1; no clear D. This CDR3 contains 12 residues. The V and J ends lost 4 bases and 5 bases respectively, with 8 bases between them. The germline V gene encodes CDR1 SNHLY and CDR2 FYNNEI. CDR3 residues: CASSVFPTEAFF. The DNA for the CDR3 is TGTGCCAGCAGTGTATTTCCTACTGAAGCTTTCTTT.

This clone was seen only a few times. The rearrangement joins TRBV2 to TRBJ2-3, with D unresolved. Deletions cut 6 bases from V and 6 bases from J, with 13 bases between. Germline values: CDR1 SNHLY, CDR2 FYNNEI. CDR3 size: 13 residues. CDR3 in DNA: TGTGCCAGCAGCCCCGTATCCCGGGATACGCAGTATTTT. It specifies CASSPVSRDTQYF.

The CDR3 loop reads CASSLATTSGGQYNEQFF. The CDR3 DNA reads as TGTGCCAGCAGCTTAGCAACGACTAGCGGGGGCCAATACAATGAGCAGTTCTTC. The chain has TRBV7-9 and TRBJ2-1; TRBD2 matches at 12 bases. Germline values: CDR1 SEHNR, CDR2 FQNEAQ (reference sequence). The CDR3 covers 18 residues. Unmatched junction bases numbered 7, after V lost 0 bases and J lost 4 bases.

This sequence joins TRBV2 and TRBJ1-1; possibly TRBD1 for D (6 bases). This CDR3 spans 14 amino acids. From germline, CDR1 is SNHLY and CDR2 FYNNEI. V lost 0 bases and J 3 bases, leaving 8 bases between the germline ends. The DNA of the CDR3 is TGTGCCAGCAGTGAAGCAGGGGGGGACACTGAAGCTTTCTTT. The encoded protein is CASSEAGGDTEAFF.

The J gene is TRBJ2-4, the V gene TRBV29-1; 14 positions match TRBD2. The germline V gene has CDR1 SQVTM and CDR2 ANQGSEA. This CDR3 region has 17 residues. Unmatched junction bases numbered 14, after V lost 6 bases and J lost 7 bases. CDR3 residues: CSVAPPGLAGVGNIQYF. In DNA form, the CDR3 reads TGCAGCGTAGCACCTCCGGGACTAGCGGGGGTGGGGAACATTCAGTACTTC.

As DNA, the CDR3 is TGTGCCAGCAGTTCTACAGGGGGATACTTCACTGAAGCTTTCTTT. The encoded protein is CASSSTGGYFTEAFF. The chain recombines TRBV27 with TRBJ1-1, with 8 bases aligning to TRBD1. Germline V gene sequence: CDR1 MNHEY, CDR2 SMNVEV (reference sequence). V shed 4 bases, J shed 4 bases, and the junction held 8 bases outside the gene matches. The length of the CDR3 is 15 residues.

The chain couples TRBV27 to TRBJ2-5; 9 positions agree with TRBD1. Germline CDR1 is MNHEY and CDR2 is SMNVEV (reference sequence). V shed 9 bases, J shed 1 base, and the junction held 3 bases outside the gene matches. This CDR3 spans 13 amino acids. CDR3 nucleotides: TGTGCCAGTCTGGGACAGGGCCAAGAGACCCAGTACTTC. Its translation is CASLGQGQETQYF.

The chain has TRBV15 and TRBJ1-1; D is possibly TRBD1 (5 bases). Trimming left V 6 bases short and J 0 bases short, with 17 bases between. CDR1 is LNHNV, CDR2 YYDKDF, per germline (reference sequence). This CDR3 contains 16 residues. Here the CDR3 DNA reads TGTGCCACCAGTAAGGGAAGGGGATTGTTGAACACTGAAGCTTTCTTT. This codes for CATSKGRGLLNTEAFF. The full variable domain, with the rest looked up from reference TRBV15 and TRBJ1-1, is DAMVIQNPRYQVTQFGKPVTLSCSQTLNHNVMYWYQQKSSQAPKLLFHYYDKDFNNEADTPDNFQSRRPNTSFCFLDIRSPGLGDTAMYLCATSKGRGLLNTEAFFGQGTRLTVV.

This chain joins TRBV2 and TRBJ2-1; no firm D call. Trimming stripped 5 bases from V and 9 bases from J, with 5 bases between. Germline loops: CDR1 SNHLY, CDR2 FYNNEI. The CDR3 is 10 residues long. The CDR3 nucleotides read TGTGCCAGCAGTCTCGGTGAGCAGTTCTTC. It encodes CASSLGEQFF.

This clone was recorded only once. The V call is TRBV30, the J call TRBJ2-7, with D tentatively TRBD2 (6 bases). Germline V lookup: CDR1 GTSNPN, CDR2 SVGIG (reference sequence). The CDR3 consists of 13 residues. Trimming pared 0 bases from V and 2 bases from J, leaving 8 bases between. CDR3 sequence: CAWSVGEAYEQYF. The CDR3 DNA follows: TGTGCCTGGAGTGTAGGGGAGGCCTACGAGCAGTACTTC.

The chain couples TRBV13 to TRBJ1-2; D gene ambiguous. V lost 5 bases, J lost 8 bases, and 18 bases lay in between. The CDR3 covers 14 residues. Germline V gene data show CDR1 as PRHDT and CDR2 as FYEKMQ (reference sequence). The CDR3 bases are TGTGCCAGCAGCAGAAATCCTCGGACGGTCGGCTACACCTTC. Encoded protein: CASSRNPRTVGYTF.

This clone appeared once. V gene TRBV19 combines with J gene TRBJ2-3, with 8 positions matching TRBD2. The CDR3 has 14 amino acids. Per germline, CDR1 LNHDA and CDR2 SQIVND (reference sequence). Trimming took 5 bases from V and 4 from J; bases not matched to a gene: 5. CDR3 sequence reads: CASSPREGSDTQYF. The CDR3 nucleotides are TGTGCCAGTAGTCCCCGGGAGGGGTCAGATACGCAGTATTTT. Together with reference TRBV19 and TRBJ2-3, the CDR3 gives the full variable domain: DGGITQSPKYLFRKEGQNVTLSCEQNLNHDAMYWYRQDPGQGLRLIYYSQIVNDFQKGDIAEGYSVSREKKESFPLTVTSAQKNPTAFYLCASSPREGSDTQYFGPGTRLTVL.

This clone is a singleton in its sample. This chain links TRBV9 with TRBJ2-7, with D tentatively TRBD2 (6 bases). This CDR3 has 15 amino acids. V was trimmed by 0 bases and J by 5 bases, leaving 15 bases between them. Germline V lookup: CDR1 SGDLS, CDR2 YYNGEE. CDR3 residues: CASSVGGLGEDEQYF. DNA of the CDR3: TGTGCCAGCAGCGTAGGAGGCCTAGGGGAGGACGAGCAGTACTTC.

The gene calls are TRBV5-1 and TRBJ2-5; D remains ambiguous. Germline V CDR1 and CDR2: SGHRS, YFSETQ. The germline V and J ends were trimmed by 3 bases and 3 bases, with 3 bases remaining between them. The CDR3 spans 11 residues. CDR3 DNA: TGCGCCAGCAGCTGGAAAGAGACCCAGTACTTC. Translation: CASSWKETQYF.

The genes are TRBV4-2 and TRBJ2-7, with 11 bases lining up with TRBD2. Germline V gene data show CDR1 as LGHNA and CDR2 as YNFKEQ. The CDR3 spans 15 residues. V was clipped by 6 bases and J by 0 bases; unmatched bases: 4. Here the CDR3 reads CASREGLAASYEQYF. The CDR3 DNA is TGTGCCAGCAGGGAGGGACTAGCGGCCTCCTACGAGCAGTACTTC.

The table lists this clone with a few counts. The V gene is TRBV19, the J gene TRBJ1-5; no clear D gene. From germline, CDR1 is LNHDA and CDR2 SQIVND (reference sequence). The CDR3 is made up of 13 amino acids. V was cut by 0 bases and J by 11 bases, with 11 bases left in between. The CDR3 loop reads CASSIDHPESQHF. DNA for the CDR3: TGTGCCAGTAGTATAGATCACCCCGAGTCCCAGCATTTT. Drawing the rest from reference TRBV19 and TRBJ1-5, the complete variable domain is DGGITQSPKYLFRKEGQNVTLSCEQNLNHDAMYWYRQDPGQGLRLIYYSQIVNDFQKGDIAEGYSVSREKKESFPLTVTSAQKNPTAFYLCASSIDHPESQHFGDGTRLSIL.

The chain combines TRBV6-1 with TRBJ2-7; 9 bases are a match to TRBD1. Trimming cost V 3 bases and J 1 base; bases outside gene matches: 1. There are 14 residues in the CDR3. Germline CDR1 and CDR2: MNHNS and SASEGT. Here the CDR3 reads CASSEGQGSYEQYF. The CDR3 DNA sequence: TGTGCCAGCAGTGAGGGACAGGGTTCCTACGAGCAGTACTTC.

The chain joins TRBV6-5 to TRBJ2-1, with TRBD2 matching over 12 bases. The CDR3 sequence is 15 residues long. From germline, CDR1 is MNHEY and CDR2 SVGAGI. Trimming at V came to 5 bases and at J to 4 bases, leaving 3 bases not matched to a gene. The chain's CDR3 is CASSGGLAGYNEQFF. For the CDR3, the DNA is TGTGCCAGCAGTGGGGGACTAGCGGGTTACAATGAGCAGTTCTTC.

Only a few counts were recorded for this clone. The CDR3 reads CASSVLMGQGALVGQPQHF. The CDR3 DNA reads TGTGCCAGCAGTGTCCTAATGGGACAGGGGGCGCTTGTAGGTCAGCCCCAGCATTTT. This rearrangement joins TRBV2 to TRBJ1-5; 12 bases align to TRBD1. The junction had 16 bases not matched to a gene; V was cut back by 4 bases and J by 6 bases. Germline V gives CDR1 SNHLY, CDR2 FYNNEI. The CDR3 contains 19 residues.

The gene calls are TRBV6-6 and TRBJ1-6; 9 bases match TRBD1. CDR1 is MNHNY, CDR2 SVGAGI, per germline (reference sequence). The J segment lost 7 bases and the V segment lost 5 bases, leaving 0 bases of the junction unmatched. The CDR3 totals 13 residues. The CDR3 region is CASSDRGNSPLHF. Here the CDR3 DNA reads TGTGCCAGCAGTGACAGGGGGAATTCACCCCTCCACTTT.